The source of this T cell receptor beta chain is a study of beta chain features in type 1 diabetes (dated by TCRdb to the late 2010s). For context, the study as a whole: Mean age, gender distribution, total cell number and subset yield did not differ between patients and healthy donors. Naive and central memory subsets were obtained from all 30 or so donors, but regulatory and stem cell-like memory subsets were isolated from only 8 patients and roughly 8 healthy donors. The study compared the TCRB repertoires of sorted circulating CD4+ T cell subsets in recently diagnosed type 1 diabetes patients with those in matched healthy donors. A total of 107,917,701 sorted cells were examined across all samples, and the number of cells per subset was strongly correlated with RNA yield.

This clone was detected only a few times. Its recognized antigen is unknown. Nothing much larger sits one base from this clone, and base qualities are not available. The entire amount of isolated RNA was reverse transcribed using the High Capacity cDNA Reverse Transcription Kit, so the sequenced TCRB transcripts were expressed ones. Deep immunoSEQ sequencing was applied to naive, central memory and regulatory T cell samples, giving an average of roughly 3.3 million total reads per sample. After sorted cells were lysed in RLT buffer, RNA was extracted with DNase-treated RNeasy Micro or Mini kits, with the choice depending on cell number. Each cell subset was processed on its own to prevent cross-contamination, while patient and healthy donor samples were processed together. TCRB sequences were amplified from cDNA with the immunoSEQ multiplex PCR, producing 87-bp fragments spanning the CDR3 region. Sequencing of the amplicons was performed on the Illumina HiSeq platform. The authors' analysis ran thus. PCR bias was corrected computationally using synthetic template baselines, and reads within Hamming distance 2 were collapsed, with unmergeable singletons discarded. By aligning reads against IMGT, V, D and J genes, CDR3 length, and insertions or deletions at six rearrangement sites were assigned. Within each subset, clonotype counts were normalized to the number of sorted cells before true diversity and Gini coefficients were calculated with the tcR R package. The overlap coefficient, calculated on TCRB nucleotide sequences, was used to quantify repertoire sharing. As a proxy for the pre-selection repertoire, out-of-frame TCRB sequences from naive cells were analyzed. As stored in TCRdb, this immuneACCESS dataset retains in-frame rearrangements with V and J assigned. A fraction of the clones does not appear; measured against another copy, unresolved V genes explain less than half of the discrepancy, and the remainder lacks a known reason. The V and J calls and the clone size are those of that table, but D and trimming were determined from the DNA. The sample data list hundreds of thousands of clones, and around an eighth of these were observed just once. Roughly 0.04% of the sample is in the top ten clones.

Results and caveats for the whole study, not just this receptor: Because small numbers of individuals were included in the HLA sub-analyses, any influence of HLA type on TCRB rearrangement was left unresolved. Naive, central memory and regulatory TCRB repertoires appeared to be more similar among patients than among healthy donors. PCR might favor shorter templates, but patient and control samples were amplified and corrected together, so any skew would affect both groups equally. At VDJ recombination sites, type 1 diabetes patients had fewer insertions and more deleted nucleotides, which implies abnormalities in thymic rearrangement. Because cDNA was sequenced instead of genomic DNA, highly expressing activated cells could be over-represented, though the groups showed no difference in activation or CD3 levels. Type 1 diabetes patients showed a moderate but significant shortening of TCRB CDR3 length in all four CD4+ subsets.

A single peripheral blood draw of approximately 100 mL on average was collected from each donor into heparinised tubes. Using a panel that included CD45RO, CCR7, CD25, CD127, CD95 and CD27, naive, central memory, regulatory and stem cell-like memory CD4+ T cells were sorted on a BD FACSAria II. Purity was above 95% for every sorted population. Right away, PBMCs were isolated by Lymphoprep density gradient centrifugation and were stained directly, with no culture step. So that batch effects would be minimized, each experiment stained and sorted samples in pairs, pairing one healthy donor with one patient. The CDR3 runs 16 residues from the cysteine to the phenylalanine. Here the CDR3 DNA is all that survives: 48 bases in frame from base 1. Germline trimming: 6 bases from V, 2 bases from J; junction bases outside gene matches: 10. Reading the germline V gene gives CDR1 SNHLY and CDR2 FYNNEI.

This receptor was obtained from a man aged 18-30 years with type 1 diabetes. The chain was built from TRBV2 and TRBJ1-5; 7 bases in between match TRBD1. Sequencing was carried out using naive CD4+ T cells from blood. The label giving this sample's cell subset or site can be read as: true naive CD4+ T cells. Here the CDR3 is given as CASRVQTGSGNQPQHF. In nucleotides, the sequence is TGTGCCAGCAGGGTCCAGACAGGGTCTGGCAATCAGCCCCAGCATTTT.